This TCR beta chain was profiled in a study of blood T cell repertoires in COVID-19. Looking at the study overall: Sites across the United States, Italy and Spain contributed samples from acute and convalescent COVID-19.

The CDR3 sequence is 16 residues long. With V trimmed by 2 bases and J by 5 bases, 9 bases remained unmatched. Germline CDR1 and CDR2: SEHNR and FQNEAQ (reference sequence). This clone was seen only a few times. In the original processing: Estimates of nucleated cell counts were drawn from the amplification of reference gene primers. Assay used: immunoSEQ multiplex PCR; TCRdb lists only in-frame clones, some missing. V and J calls and clone size are copied from that table; D and trimming were computed from the DNA. The profile shows roughly 100,000 clones, roughly 82% of them singletons. The rearrangement uses TRBV7-9 and TRBJ2-7; 10 nucleotides agree with TRBD1. The sequence was collected from a man between 60 and 70 years old with acute or convalescent COVID-19. Sequences were obtained from peripheral blood. CDR3 sequence: CASSLLLGQGGNEQYF. CDR3 nucleotide sequence: TGTGCCAGCAGCTTATTATTAGGACAGGGGGGTAACGAGCAGTACTTC. Full variable domain (rest looked up from reference TRBV7-9 and TRBJ2-7): DTGVSQNPRHKITKRGQNVTFRCDPISEHNRLYWYRQTLGQGPEFLTYFQNEAQLEKSRLLSDRFSAERPKGSFSTLEIQRTEQGDSAMYLCASSLLLGQGGNEQYFGPGTRLTVT.